This T cell receptor (beta chain) is from a study of blood T cell repertoires in COVID-19. In the study overall: The origin of the acute and convalescent COVID-19 samples was the United States, Italy and Spain. T cells, B-cell-depleted T cells, or PBMCs supplied cDNA or gDNA.

Authors' processing steps: Reference gene primer amplification in the assay estimated nucleated cell counts. Method: immunoSEQ multiplex PCR; TCRdb's copy keeps in-frame clones and lacks some. That table supplies the V and J calls and clone size; D and trimming were determined from the DNA. The sample has about 220,000 clones; approximately 80% are singletons. CDR1 and CDR2 from the germline V gene are SGHTA and FQGNSA. The CDR3 length is 15 residues. V lost 3 bases to trimming and J lost 1 base, with 11 bases between them. This chain connects TRBV7-2 to TRBJ2-3; D may be TRBD1 (5 bases). The TCR was taken from a man aged 50 or older with active or convalescent COVID-19. The sample consisted of peripheral blood. The DNA for the CDR3 is TGTGCCAGCAGCTTCCGCAGGGCGCGCACAGATACGCAGTATTTT. This encodes CASSFRRARTDTQYF.